Sequencing of this T cell receptor beta chain was carried out in a study of blood T cells in healthy people across ages. CDR1 is SEHNR and CDR2 is FQNEAQ in the germline V gene (reference sequence). The V end lost 2 bases, the J end lost 4 bases, and 11 bases lay between the germline ends. This CDR3 has 15 residues. A J-beta primer mix and a sample-barcoded 5' primer were used in a second PCR of roughly 7 to 12 cycles. TCRdb passed the 5' RACE reads through MiXCR, listing each CDR3 protein once. The sample holds under 2 million distinct CDR3 sequences, roughly 32% seen once. This clonotype occurred a few times.

V and J are TRBV7-9 and TRBJ2-2; D remains unclear. This TCR was sampled from a young woman in good health. The sample consisted of blood. CDR3 sequence (DNA): TGTGCCAGCAGCTTACAGGTCCCGGGCACCGGGGAGCTGTTTTTT. Translated: CASSLQVPGTGELFF.